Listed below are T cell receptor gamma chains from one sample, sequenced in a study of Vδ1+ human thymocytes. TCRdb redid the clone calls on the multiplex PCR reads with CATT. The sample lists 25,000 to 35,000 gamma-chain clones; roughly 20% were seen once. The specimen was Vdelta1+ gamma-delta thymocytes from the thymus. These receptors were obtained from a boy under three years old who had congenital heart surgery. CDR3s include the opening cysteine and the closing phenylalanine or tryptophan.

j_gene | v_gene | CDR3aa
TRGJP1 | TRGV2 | CATWDGPAGWFKIF
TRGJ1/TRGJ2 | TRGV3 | CATWDTWNYYKKLF
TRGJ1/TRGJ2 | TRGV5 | CATWDLSYKKLF
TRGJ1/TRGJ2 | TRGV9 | CALWEVQPLHKKLF
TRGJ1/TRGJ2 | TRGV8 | CATWDSYKKLF
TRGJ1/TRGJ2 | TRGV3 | CATWDGLGYYKKLF
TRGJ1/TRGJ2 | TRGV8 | CATWERTGYYKKLF
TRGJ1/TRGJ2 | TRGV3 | CATWDSRRRYYKKLF
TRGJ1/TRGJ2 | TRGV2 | CATWDGPPYYKKLF
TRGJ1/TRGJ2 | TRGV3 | CATWDRRMAGYKKLF
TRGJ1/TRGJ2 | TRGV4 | CATWSKTHMNYYKKLF
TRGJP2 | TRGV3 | CATWDRLGSSDWIKTF
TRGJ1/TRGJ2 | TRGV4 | CATTNYYKKLF
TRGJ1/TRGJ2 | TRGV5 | CATWDRRGKYKKLF
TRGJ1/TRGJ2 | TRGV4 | CATWTLGVVLF
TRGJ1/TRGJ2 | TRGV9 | CALWEVHQPNYYKKLF
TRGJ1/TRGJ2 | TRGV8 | CATWVLYYKKLF
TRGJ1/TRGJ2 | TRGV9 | CALWEVQTAAKLF
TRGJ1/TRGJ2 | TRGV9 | CALWEGRGAKNYYKKLF
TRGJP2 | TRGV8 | CATWDRPSSDWIKTF
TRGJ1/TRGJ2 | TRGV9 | CALWEVYYYYKKLF
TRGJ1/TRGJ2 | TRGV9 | CALWEVGGYKKLF
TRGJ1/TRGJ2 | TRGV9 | CALWDYESPFYKKLF
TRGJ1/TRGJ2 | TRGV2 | CATWDAPRGIYYKKLF
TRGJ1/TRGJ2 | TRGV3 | CATWDTPWGGYKKLF
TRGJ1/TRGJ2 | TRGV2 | CATWLDVEKLF
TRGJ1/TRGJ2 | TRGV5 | CATWDRPEYYKKLF
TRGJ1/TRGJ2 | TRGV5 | CATWDRLIDYKKLF
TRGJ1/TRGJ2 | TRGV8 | CATWDPRHYYKKLF
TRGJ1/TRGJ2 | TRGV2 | CATWDGLLGTKKLF
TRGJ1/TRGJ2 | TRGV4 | CATWDGPHYKKLF
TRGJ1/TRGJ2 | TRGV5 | CATWDDSYYKKLF
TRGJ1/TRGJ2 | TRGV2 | CATWDGLNKLF
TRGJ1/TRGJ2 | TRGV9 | CALWEVHLGCYKKLF
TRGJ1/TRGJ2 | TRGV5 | CATWDRPSNYYKKLF
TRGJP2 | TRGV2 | CATWDGTSSDWIKTF